These 14 T cell receptor beta chains originate from one sample sequenced in a study of shared clonotypes between healthy human individuals. The data were produced by immunoSEQ multiplex PCR, yet TCRdb's version contains in-frame clones alone and is incomplete. Seen here are around 450,000 clones, 70% to 80% observed once, and the top ten hold over 10%. The source material was PBMCs. The receptors come from a woman aged 40 to 50 in good health. Some clones in this sample may be carry-over from other donors' samples.

This clone showed up just once. The rearrangement joins TRBV2 to TRBJ1-4; maybe TRBD1 (5 bases). Germline lookup yields CDR1 SNHLY and CDR2 FYNNEI. With 6 bases removed from V and 8 bases from J, the gap between germline ends came to 19 bases. The CDR3 sequence is 15 residues long. The CDR3 DNA follows: TGTGCCAGCAGCTCGGAGGGAAACAGGTCGGAAAAACTGTTTTTT. Amino acid sequence: CASSSEGNRSEKLFF.

The J gene is TRBJ2-6, the V gene TRBV7-3; possibly TRBD1 for D (5 bases). In germline, CDR1 is SGHTA, CDR2 FQGTGA. V lost 2 bases, J lost 0 bases, and 14 bases lay in between. The CDR3 is 18 residues long. The CDR3, as DNA: TGTGCCAGCAGCTTAGGGGCTTCGGCCGGCTCTGGGGCCAACGTCCTGACTTTC. This encodes CASSLGASAGSGANVLTF.

The rearrangement uses TRBV30 and TRBJ2-2, with D possibly being TRBD2 (5 bases). The CDR3 loop spans 14 amino acids. CDR1 and CDR2 from the germline V gene are GTSNPN and SVGIG (reference sequence). V was clipped by 0 bases and J by 6 bases, with 11 bases between them. CDR3: CAWSVALAPGELFF. CDR3 DNA: TGTGCCTGGAGTGTAGCTCTAGCTCCCGGGGAGCTGTTTTTT.

The genes are TRBV19 and TRBJ2-2; D gene unclear. CDR3 length: 14 amino acids. The V and J ends lost 4 bases and 5 bases respectively, with 11 bases between them. Germline V CDR1 and CDR2: LNHDA, SQIVND (reference sequence). In nucleotides, the CDR3 is TGTGCCAGTAGTAGCGGAAGGATAACCGGGGAGCTGTTTTTT. This sequence encodes CASSSGRITGELFF.

This clone was picked up one time. The CDR3 region has the DNA TGTGCCAGCAGCTTATGGAACACTCCAAGGAGGGAGCAGTACTTC. Its protein is CASSLWNTPRREQYF. The V gene is TRBV7-6, the J gene TRBJ2-7; tentative D call: TRBD2 (5 bases). Trimming took off 2 bases at V and 7 bases at J, with 18 bases between the two ends. The CDR3 covers 15 residues. Germline CDR1 and CDR2: SGHVS and FNYEAQ.

Remarks on this clone: Different DNA sequences within this sample yield the same CDR3. This chain connects TRBV5-1 to TRBJ2-3; weak D call: TRBD2 (5 bases). In germline, CDR1 is SGHRS, CDR2 YFSETQ. The CDR3 sequence is 14 residues long. V lost 0 bases and J lost 0, with 5 bases in between. The chain's CDR3 is CASSLGTSTDTQYF. CDR3 DNA: TGCGCCAGCAGCTTGGGGACTAGCACAGATACGCAGTATTTT.

This rearrangement joins TRBV9 to TRBJ2-3, with TRBD1 matching 10 bases. The CDR3 length is 16 residues. Germline V CDR1 and CDR2: SGDLS, YYNGEE. The V and J ends lost 0 bases and 5 bases, in that order; junction bases with no gene match: 6. CDR3 in amino acids: CASSVGGTGVGDTQYF. The CDR3 coding sequence is TGTGCCAGCAGCGTAGGGGGGACAGGGGTAGGAGATACGCAGTATTTT.

The rearrangement links TRBV5-4 to TRBJ2-1, with 12 bases that match TRBD2. CDR3 size: 14 residues. Germline V gives CDR1 SGHNT, CDR2 YYREEE (reference sequence). J lost 7 bases, V lost 4 bases, and 3 bases had no gene match. This CDR3 reads CASSPGLAGNEQFF. The DNA of the CDR3 is TGTGCCAGCAGCCCAGGACTAGCGGGAAATGAGCAGTTCTTC. The full variable domain, in which reference TRBV5-4 and TRBJ2-1 provide the parts outside the CDR3, is ETGVTQSPTHLIKTRGQQVTLRCSSQSGHNTVSWYQQALGQGPQFIFQYYREEENGRGNFPPRFSGLQFPNYSSELNVNALELDDSALYLCASSPGLAGNEQFFGPGTRLTVL.

This clone was counted between two and nine times. The chain recombines TRBV30 with TRBJ1-4; tentatively, D is TRBD1 (5 bases). The CDR3 runs 14 residues. Germline V gives CDR1 GTSNPN, CDR2 SVGIG (reference sequence). Trimming took off 5 bases at V and 8 bases at J, with 18 bases between the two ends. CDR3 protein: CAWLPRGWGEKLFF. In nucleotides, the CDR3 is TGTGCCTGGCTACCCCGAGGTTGGGGGGAAAAACTGTTTTTT. The full variable domain, its missing parts supplied by reference TRBV30 and TRBJ1-4, is SQTIHQWPATLVQPVGSPLSLECTVEGTSNPNLYWYRQAAGRGLQLLFYSVGIGQISSEVPQNLSASRPQDRQFILSSKKLLLSDSGFYLCAWLPRGWGEKLFFGSGTQLSVL.

The chain couples TRBV14 to TRBJ2-1; no reliable D call. This CDR3 is built from 12 residues. Trimming took 1 base from V and 5 from J, leaving 3 bases between them. CDR1 is SGHDN, CDR2 FVKESK, per germline. CDR3 loop: CASSQAHNEQFF. CDR3 DNA sequence: TGTGCCAGCAGCCAAGCCCACAATGAGCAGTTCTTC.

This chain uses TRBV6-1 with TRBJ2-3; D is ambiguous. The CDR3 extends over 14 amino acids. Germline lookup yields CDR1 MNHNS and CDR2 SASEGT. V lost 5 bases and J lost 0, with 9 bases in between. Here the CDR3 DNA reads TGTGCCAGCAGTAGGGCAGCTAGCACAGATACGCAGTATTTT. This translates into CASSRAASTDTQYF.

This clone was seen a handful of times. CDR3 bases: TGTGCCAGCAGCTTGGCAGGTTACGCTAGCACAGATACGCAGTATTTT. Translation: CASSLAGYASTDTQYF. The rearrangement uses TRBV11-2 and TRBJ2-3; D is unclear. With 3 bases removed from V and 0 bases from J, the gap between germline ends came to 13 bases. The CDR3 is made up of 16 amino acids. Germline loops: CDR1 SGHAT, CDR2 FQNNGV.

This clone has more than one count but fewer than ten. V is TRBV10-3 and J is TRBJ2-1; 7 nucleotides agree with TRBD1. The germline V gene encodes CDR1 ENHRY and CDR2 SYGVKD. This CDR3 is 17 amino acids long. The V segment lost 5 bases and the J segment 1 base; nucleotides outside the gene matches: 11. The CDR3 nucleotides are TGTGCCATCAGTAACCCGACAGGGTCGGAGTCCTACAATGAGCAGTTCTTC. It specifies CAISNPTGSESYNEQFF.

The chain joins TRBV9 to TRBJ2-3; 7 nucleotides agree with TRBD2. Germline CDR1 reads SGDLS; CDR2 reads YYNGEE. The ends lost 3 bases at V and 7 bases at J; junction bases unmatched: 8. CDR3 length: 14 residues. The CDR3 DNA sequence: TGTGCCAGCAGCGCAGGACTAGTACCAAATACGCAGTATTTT. This codes for CASSAGLVPNTQYF. Supplemented by reference TRBV9 and TRBJ2-3, the full variable domain reads DSGVTQTPKHLITATGQRVTLRCSPRSGDLSVYWYQQSLDQGLQFLIQYYNGEERAKGNILERFSAQQFPDLHSELNLSSLELGDSALYFCASSAGLVPNTQYFGPGTRLTVL.